This T cell receptor beta chain is drawn from a study of blood T cell repertoires in COVID-19. Study-wide context: The United States, Italy and Spain were the sources of the acute and convalescent COVID-19 samples.

The V gene's germline CDR1 is KGHDR and CDR2 SFDVKD. This CDR3 has 15 residues. Losses at the gene ends were 3 bases for V and 8 bases for J; bases not matched to a gene: 9. This clone appeared a single time. Profiling relied on immunoSEQ multiplex PCR, and the TCRdb table lists in-frame clones only, not all of them. The profile shows 52,000 or so clones, 85% of them singletons. The source of this sequence is a human donor in a cohort sampled during active COVID-19. The sample was peripheral blood. The chain has TRBV24-1 and TRBJ2-1, with 7 bases lining up with TRBD1. CDR3 sequence (DNA): TGTGCCACCAGTGATCCGGGACAGTCCAGGGATGAGCAGTTCTTC. This sequence encodes CATSDPGQSRDEQFF.